The 30 T cell receptor beta chains reported below all come from one sample, sequenced in a study of spatial heterogeneity in lung cancer (dated by TCRdb to between 2019 and 2020). The library was built by means of 5' RACE. The run used a NextSeq 500. TCRdb reworked the public reads: Q25 trimming with fastp, MiXCR clone assembly, productive beta chains retained. Every entry covers one CDR3 protein and lists the most common genes and DNA from its rows. This sample has about 11,000 distinct CDR3 sequences in its table, and less than 7.5% of those were observed once. In total, the top ten clones hold 28% of the sample. Sample time point, as interpreted from the label and publication: sample taken at primary tumor resection. The sequencing used PBMCs, collected at surgery. The origin of the receptors is a male donor with early-stage non-small cell lung cancer.

This clonotype is a singleton in its sample. This chain connects TRBV6-2 or TRBV6-3 to TRBJ1-1; D remains ambiguous. The germline gives CDR1 MNHEY, CDR2 SVGEGT. Trimming removed 2 bases from V and 2 bases from J, with 6 bases in between. The CDR3 runs 13 residues. This CDR3 is CASSYILNTEAFF. The CDR3, as DNA: TGTGCCAGCAGTTACATACTAAACACTGAAGCTTTCTTT.

V gene TRBV12-3 or TRBV12-4 combines with J gene TRBJ2-1, with 7 bases matching TRBD2. The length of the CDR3 is 15 residues. J lost 7 bases, V lost 5 bases, and 11 bases had no gene match. In DNA form, the CDR3 reads TGTGCCAGCAGTCCCAGTGGCGGGAGACAAAATGAGCAGTTCTTC. Encoded protein: CASSPSGGRQNEQFF.

This clonotype was recorded at least ten times. The chain links TRBV6-5 to TRBJ2-7; D perhaps matches TRBD2 (6 bases). Deletions cut 6 bases from V and 2 bases from J, with 14 bases between. This CDR3 region has 14 residues. Per the germline V gene, CDR1 is MNHEY and CDR2 is SVGAGI. This chain's CDR3 is CASRPGTGTYEQYF. CDR3 nucleotides: TGTGCCAGCAGACCCGGGACTGGCACCTACGAGCAGTACTTC.

This clonotype is medium-sized by share. J is TRBJ2-3 and V is TRBV7-7, with D possibly matching TRBD2 (5 bases). CDR1 SSHAT and CDR2 FNYEAQ come from the germline V gene (reference sequence). V was pared by 4 bases and J by 2 bases, with 13 bases between. The CDR3 is 15 amino acids. This chain's CDR3 is CASSSTGSLTDTQYF. CDR3 in DNA: TGTGCCAGCAGCTCAACGGGGTCCCTCACAGATACGCAGTATTTT. The full variable domain, its missing parts supplied by reference TRBV7-7 and TRBJ2-3, is GAGVSQSPRYKVTKRGQDVTLRCDPISSHATLYWYQQALGQGPEFLTYFNYEAQPDKSGLPSDRFSAERPEGSISTLTIQRTEQRDSAMYRCASSSTGSLTDTQYFGPGTRLTVL.

By share of the sample, this clonotype is medium-sized (0.01 to 0.1%). This rearrangement joins TRBV3-1 to TRBJ2-7; 13 bases map to TRBD2. Germline trimming cut 4 bases from V and 7 bases from J; bases unmatched to any gene: 4. The CDR3 has 14 residues. Germline-derived CDR1 and CDR2 are LGHDT and YNNKEL (reference sequence). The CDR3 DNA reads as TGTGCCAGCAGCCCCGGACTAGCGGGAGTGGAGCAGTACTTC. Amino acid sequence: CASSPGLAGVEQYF.

This clonotype was recorded at least ten times. The chain joins TRBV4-2 to TRBJ1-4, with 9 bases that match TRBD1. This CDR3 contains 16 residues. Germline assignment: CDR1 LGHNA and CDR2 YNFKEQ. The V segment lost 0 bases and the J segment 8 bases; nucleotides outside the gene matches: 7. As DNA, the CDR3 is TGTGCCAGCAGCCAAGAAAATAGGGACAGGGTAGAAAAACTGTTTTTT. Its translation is CASSQENRDRVEKLFF.

The chain recombines TRBV2 with TRBJ2-3, with 8 bases identical to TRBD1. Germline CDR1 SNHLY, CDR2 FYNNEI. V shed 8 bases, J shed 4 bases, and the junction held 5 bases outside the gene matches. This CDR3 has 13 amino acids. In DNA form, the CDR3 reads TGTGCCAGCGGACGACAGGGGCCAGATACGCAGTATTTT. Its protein is CASGRQGPDTQYF.

Worth noting for this clonotype: One end of the junction is discordant with germline, which a read error may explain. The V gene is TRBV27, the J gene TRBJ1-1; 9 bases are shared with TRBD1. The CDR3 extends over 17 amino acids. Germline V CDR1 and CDR2: MNHEY, SMNVEV (reference sequence). The CDR3 spells CASSFRVRQGVGTEAFF. In DNA, the CDR3 is TGTGCCAGCAGTTTCCGGGTTCGACAGGGGGTAGGCACTGAAGCTTTTTTT.

This clonotype was seen ten or more times. The rearrangement links TRBV9 to TRBJ2-1; TRBD2 agrees at 14 bases. This CDR3 contains 15 residues. The J segment lost 12 bases and the V segment lost 2 bases, leaving 7 bases of the junction unmatched. Germline V gene data show CDR1 as SGDLS and CDR2 as YYNGEE. CDR3 sequence reads: CASSVGLAGGQGQFF. The CDR3, as DNA: TGTGCCAGCAGCGTCGGACTAGCGGGGGGCCAGGGGCAGTTCTTC.

Sample share makes this clonotype medium-sized. V usage is TRBV11-2 and J usage is TRBJ2-3; 7 bases agree with TRBD2. CDR1 is SGHAT, CDR2 FQNNGV, per germline. After removal of 4 bases from V and 1 base from J, the junction contained 5 bases not matched to a gene. CDR3 length: 15 residues. CDR3 residues: CASSSKRGRTDTQYF. The DNA for the CDR3 is TGTGCCAGCAGCTCAAAGCGGGGCCGCACAGATACGCAGTATTTT.

This clonotype was observed at least ten times. The chain couples TRBV5-4 to TRBJ2-1; D may be TRBD2 (6 bases). V was trimmed by 6 bases and J by 9 bases, leaving 10 bases between them. Germline V CDR1 and CDR2: SGHNT, YYREEE (reference sequence). CDR3 length: 11 amino acids. CDR3 bases: TGTGCCAGCACTCTGGGGGGTGAGCAGTTCTTC. Translation: CASTLGGEQFF. Complete variable domain (other parts from reference TRBV5-4 and TRBJ2-1): ETGVTQSPTHLIKTRGQQVTLRCSSQSGHNTVSWYQQALGQGPQFIFQYYREEENGRGNFPPRFSGLQFPNYSSELNVNALELDDSALYLCASTLGGEQFFGPGTRLTVL.

This clonotype was recorded at least ten times. The chain is built from TRBV7-2 and TRBJ2-2; D not resolved. In germline, CDR1 is SGHTA, CDR2 FQGNSA. This CDR3 has 13 amino acids. V was clipped by 5 bases and J by 6 bases, with 10 bases between them. CDR3 loop: CASSPFGPGELFF. In nucleotides, the CDR3 is TGTGCCAGCAGCCCCTTCGGTCCCGGGGAGCTGTTTTTT.

This clonotype was observed many times. This chain uses TRBV4-2 with TRBJ1-2; 8 nucleotides agree with TRBD1. V shed 3 bases, J shed 3 bases, and the junction held 9 bases outside the gene matches. Looked up from germline, CDR1 is LGHNA and CDR2 is YNFKEQ. The CDR3 runs 16 residues. CDR3 protein: CASSQTAGGADYGYTF. The CDR3 coding sequence is TGTGCCAGCAGCCAGACGGCAGGGGGCGCCGACTATGGCTACACCTTC.

In this sample, this clonotype turned up many times. The chain joins TRBV7-9 to TRBJ2-5, with TRBD2 as a possible D gene (5 bases). The CDR3 totals 13 residues. V was trimmed by 3 bases and J by 7 bases, leaving 12 bases between them. CDR1 is SEHNR and CDR2 is FQNEAQ in the germline V gene (reference sequence). The CDR3 is CASSFTRDGTQYF. The CDR3 region has the DNA TGTGCCAGCAGCTTTACTAGAGATGGGACCCAGTACTTC.

Many counts were recorded for this clonotype. The chain combines TRBV5-1 with TRBJ2-7; 9 nucleotides match TRBD1. The V and J ends lost 5 bases and 7 bases, in that order; junction bases with no gene match: 13. Germline V CDR1 and CDR2: SGHRS, YFSETQ. The CDR3 runs 15 residues. CDR3 bases: TGCGCCAGCAGTCACGGGACAGGGCCCGTCCGAGAGCAGTACTTC. It encodes CASSHGTGPVREQYF.

This clonotype occurred many times. Here the CDR3 reads CASKGTSGRETGELFF. CDR3 coding DNA: TGTGCCAGCAAGGGGACTAGCGGGAGAGAGACCGGGGAGCTGTTTTTT. The genes are TRBV6-4 and TRBJ2-2; 14 bases fit TRBD2. Looked up from germline, CDR1 is MRHNA and CDR2 is SNTAGT. The trim removed 7 bases at V and 5 bases at J, leaving 6 bases unmatched. The CDR3 totals 16 residues.

The genes are TRBV14 and TRBJ2-2; D is perhaps TRBD1 (5 bases). Trimming removed 4 bases at V and 3 bases at J, with 15 bases between. The CDR3 contains 16 residues. Germline V lookup: CDR1 SGHDN, CDR2 FVKESK. The CDR3 bases are TGTGCCAGCAGCCCCTCGGCCAGGGTGGACACCGGGGAGCTGTTTTTT. Translation gives CASSPSARVDTGELFF. Complete variable domain (other parts from reference TRBV14 and TRBJ2-2): EAGVTQFPSHSVIEKGQTVTLRCDPISGHDNLYWYRRVMGKEIKFLLHFVKESKQDESGMPNNRFLAERTGGTYSTLKVQPAELEDSGVYFCASSPSARVDTGELFFGEGSRLTVL.

In this sample, this clonotype turned up many times. The chain carries TRBV20-1 and TRBJ2-7; the match to TRBD1 covers 11 bases. CDR1 DFQATT and CDR2 SNEGSKA come from the germline V gene (reference sequence). The CDR3 has 12 amino acids. J was trimmed by 2 bases and V by 8 bases; bases with no gene match: 2. CDR3 sequence reads: CSTGQGAYEQYF. The CDR3 nucleotides read TGCAGTACGGGACAGGGGGCCTACGAGCAGTACTTC.

Judged by abundance, this clonotype is medium-sized. This chain connects TRBV5-1 to TRBJ2-6; D gene uncertain. From germline, CDR1 is SGHRS and CDR2 YFSETQ. V lost 0 bases to trimming and J lost 0 bases, with 4 bases between them. CDR3 length equals 15 residues. The CDR3: CASSLDLSGANVLTF. The DNA of the CDR3 is TGCGCCAGCAGCTTGGATCTCTCTGGGGCCAACGTCCTGACTTTC.

In the case of this clonotype: It may be a read error: a sequence one base away is much more abundant. The rearrangement uses TRBV11-2 and TRBJ2-7; possible D gene TRBD2, 6 bases. This CDR3 region has 12 residues. In germline, CDR1 is SGHAT, CDR2 FQNNGV. CDR3: CVSSLASYEQYF. CDR3 bases: TGTGTCAGCAGTCTAGCGTCCTACGAGCAGTACTTC.

This clonotype was counted at least ten times. The genes are TRBV9 and TRBJ2-2, with TRBD1 matching over 7 bases. The CDR3 runs 15 residues. V was pared by 4 bases and J by 2 bases, with 5 bases of the junction left unmatched. Germline V lookup: CDR1 SGDLS, CDR2 YYNGEE. As DNA, the CDR3 is TGTGCCAGCAGCCAGACAGGGTCTAACACCGGGGAGCTGTTTTTT. Its translation: CASSQTGSNTGELFF.

This clonotype was observed many times. V gene TRBV4-2 combines with J gene TRBJ2-1; 8 bases are a match to TRBD2. V shed 2 bases and J 9 bases; nucleotides not matched to a gene: 9. Germline CDR1 reads LGHNA; CDR2 reads YNFKEQ. The CDR3 length is 15 residues. CDR3 bases: TGTGCCAGCAGCCAACCCGGGACTAGTGGCAGTGAGCAGTTCTTC. This gives the protein CASSQPGTSGSEQFF.

This clonotype was observed many times. V is TRBV27 and J is TRBJ2-7, with a tentative D call TRBD2 (5 bases). CDR3 length: 15 amino acids. V was cut by 2 bases and J by 1 base, with 12 bases left in between. Germline CDR1 and CDR2: MNHEY and SMNVEV (reference sequence). CDR3 sequence: CASSLKGVGSYEQYF. The CDR3 nucleotides read TGTGCCAGCAGTTTAAAGGGAGTGGGGTCCTACGAGCAGTACTTC.

The chain uses TRBV20-1 and TRBJ1-6; D call uncertain. The V gene lost 0 bases and the J gene lost 2 bases, with 14 bases spanning the gap. This CDR3 spans 17 amino acids. CDR1 is DFQATT and CDR2 is SNEGSKA in the germline V gene (reference sequence). The CDR3 loop is CSARDQTRGAYNSPLHF. DNA for the CDR3: TGCAGTGCTAGAGATCAGACGCGAGGTGCCTATAATTCACCCCTCCACTTT.

This clonotype occurred many times. The chain recombines TRBV28 with TRBJ2-7, with 7 bases that match TRBD1. CDR1 is MDHEN and CDR2 is SYDVKM in the germline V gene. This CDR3 region has 17 residues. V lost 2 bases and J lost 0; bases outside the gene matches: 10. For the CDR3, the DNA is TGTGCCAGCAGTTTACAAAGGGACAGAACATCCTCCTACGAGCAGTACTTC. This translates into CASSLQRDRTSSYEQYF.

This clonotype came up a few times. The V call is TRBV18, the J call TRBJ1-1; 8 bases agree with TRBD1. CDR1 and CDR2 (germline): KGHSH, LQKENI. V shed 3 bases, J shed 5 bases, and the junction held 11 bases outside the gene matches. The CDR3 length is 16 residues. DNA of the CDR3: TGTGCCAGCTCACCCCAGGGGGCAGGGCTGGGGACTGAAGCTTTCTTT. This codes for CASSPQGAGLGTEAFF. The full variable domain, its missing parts supplied by reference TRBV18 and TRBJ1-1, is NAGVMQNPRHLVRRRGQEARLRCSPMKGHSHVYWYRQLPEEGLKFMVYLQKENIIDESGMPKERFSAEFPKEGPSILRIQQVVRGDSAAYFCASSPQGAGLGTEAFFGQGTRLTVV.

This chain joins TRBV7-2 and TRBJ2-7; 11 nucleotides agree with TRBD2. Germline-derived CDR1 and CDR2 are SGHTA and FQGNSA. The CDR3 length is 21 residues. The CDR3 region has the DNA TGTGCAAGGGGGCCAGGGAGCAACGTTGATCTAGCGGGAGGTAGCGTGTACGAGCAGTACTTC. Its protein product is CARGPGSNVDLAGGSVYEQYF.

This clonotype has ten or more counts. This rearrangement joins TRBV7-9 to TRBJ2-1, with 8 bases matching TRBD1. This CDR3 has 13 residues. From germline, CDR1 is SEHNR and CDR2 FQNEAQ (reference sequence). V gave up 8 bases and J gave up 10 bases; unmatched junction bases: 10. CDR3: CASGAGGVMEQFF. In nucleotides, the CDR3 is TGTGCCAGCGGTGCAGGGGGCGTTATGGAGCAGTTCTTC.

By sample fraction, this clonotype is medium-sized (0.01 to 0.1%). The chain is built from TRBV6-4 and TRBJ2-2; D remains ambiguous. The CDR3 is 15 amino acids. The germline gives CDR1 MRHNA, CDR2 SNTAGT. V lost 2 bases, J lost 3 bases, and 10 bases lay in between. The DNA of the CDR3 is TGTGCCAGCAGTGACGTACCTTTTGACACCGGGGAGCTGTTTTTT. The encoded protein is CASSDVPFDTGELFF.

This clonotype was seen at least ten times. The CDR3, as DNA: TGTGCCAGTAATAAATGGGACCAATACAATGAGCAGTTCTTC. Protein: CASNKWDQYNEQFF. The chain links TRBV19 to TRBJ2-1, with D possibly being TRBD1 or TRBD2 (5 bases each). In germline, CDR1 is LNHDA, CDR2 SQIVND (reference sequence). The length of the CDR3 is 14 residues. Deletions cut 7 bases from V and 4 bases from J, with 14 bases between.